This TCR beta chain originates from a study of early T cells in non-severe SARS-CoV-2 infection (dated by TCRdb to the early 2020s). The study in broad terms: Because TCR sequencing was done on bulk RNA from unsorted whole blood, the alpha and beta chains could not be paired. What the authors observed across the whole study: VDJdb matching was skewed toward anti-spike CD8 responses, so virus-specific expansions were likely underestimated and private and CD4 specificities were missed.

This was a case-control study nested in a cohort of healthcare workers in London, UK, who had nasopharyngeal swab PCR tests and blood samples taken every week. Between 23 and 31 March 2020, the week of the UK lockdown, healthcare workers were enrolled and then followed up weekly for as long as 16 weeks. The table lists this clonotype with a few counts. Its antigen remains unidentified. Base quality data are lacking; no much larger clone is found one base away. V sheds 3 bases and J sheds 3 bases, leaving 19 bases between their ends. The germline V gene yields SGDLS for CDR1 and YYNGEE for CDR2. CDR3 length: 16 amino acids, cysteine to phenylalanine. Left in the record is the CDR3 DNA by itself, 48 bases read in frame from the first base. Library construction relied on 5' RACE. The instrument given in TCRdb is NextSeq 500. In the TCR library protocol, unique molecular identifiers were attached to individual cDNA molecules to correct for PCR bias and sequencing error. TCR alpha and beta chains were both sequenced, and the abundances of alpha and beta sequences in each sample were closely correlated with each other. In the authors' own workflow: V gene, J gene and CDR3 annotation of TCR sequences was performed with Decombinator V4. Expanded TCRs were defined as changing significantly between any two time points under a Poisson model with p below 0.0001. TCR abundances were normalised to the total number of TCRs sequenced in each sample and reported as counts per million. TRAV1-2 paired with TRAJ12, TRAJ20 or TRAJ33 defined MAIT TCRs, while TRAV10 paired with TRAJ18 defined iNKT TCRs. VDJdb, accessed on 1 November 2021, was searched for TCRs annotated for CMV, EBV and SARS-CoV-2, and TCRs annotated for more than one antigen were excluded. TCRdb reran the public reads through fastp at Q25 and MiXCR, keeping productive beta chains. When rows share a CDR3 protein, they turn into one entry using the most common DNA and genes. The V and J calls follow TCRdb's processing rather than the paper's. The table for this sample lists tens of thousands of distinct CDR3 sequences; roughly an eighth of them were counted only once. Together, the top ten hold under 7% of the sample.

This receptor was identified in an adult who was a healthcare worker with PCR-confirmed SARS-CoV-2 infection or an uninfected control (not recorded which). The V and J segments used are TRBV9 and TRBJ2-7; possibly the D gene is TRBD1, per 5 matching bases. The specimen comprised whole blood, sampled at baseline. The CDR3 sequence is CASSARQYATVYEQYF. The DNA sequence is TGTGCCAGCAGCGCAAGACAGTATGCAACCGTCTACGAGCAGTACTTC.